Shown below are 30 T cell receptor beta chains from a single sample sequenced in a study of T cells in Graves' hyperthyroidism and ophthalmopathy. It was RNA transcripts that yielded the amplified TCR beta CDR3 regions. The HTBI primer set was used in a first-round RT-PCR of the TCR CDR3. TCRdb fed the multiplex PCR reads into MiXCR, producing one record per CDR3 protein. The sample yields about 560,000 distinct CDR3 sequences, 16% seen once. Sequenced sample: blood. Receptors were obtained from a woman aged 18-29 years with Graves' hyperthyroidism.

Ten or more counts support this clonotype. V gene TRBV28 combines with J gene TRBJ2-1; 7 bases align to TRBD2. This CDR3 has 16 amino acids. V was clipped by 4 bases and J by 4 bases; unmatched bases: 10. Germline V lookup: CDR1 MDHEN, CDR2 SYDVKM. DNA for the CDR3: TGTGCCAGCAGTTCCGGTGAGGCTAGCGGTTACAATGAGCAGTTCTTC. Translated, it gives CASSSGEASGYNEQFF.

This chain links TRBV20-1 with TRBJ2-3; 10 bases map to TRBD2. V shed 6 bases and J 4 bases; nucleotides not matched to a gene: 13. Germline assignment: CDR1 DFQATT and CDR2 SNEGSKA (reference sequence). The CDR3 has 16 residues. The CDR3 reads CSANSESGGGADTQYF. The CDR3 DNA follows: TGCAGTGCCAATAGTGAAAGCGGGGGGGGGGCAGATACGCAGTATTTT.

This clonotype was recorded a few times. The V call is TRBV19, the J call TRBJ1-1; possible D gene TRBD1, 6 bases. The CDR3 extends over 13 amino acids. Germline-derived CDR1 and CDR2 are LNHDA and SQIVND (reference sequence). The ends were cut back, 0 bases at V and 8 bases at J, with 10 bases in the middle. The CDR3 loop reads CASSIDRTVEAFF. As DNA, the CDR3 is TGTGCCAGTAGTATAGATCGGACAGTCGAAGCTTTCTTT.

This clonotype appeared many times. In DNA form, the CDR3 reads TGTGCCTGGAGTCAACAGGGTACGCAGTATTTT. Translating gives CAWSQQGTQYF. This chain connects TRBV30 to TRBJ2-3; tentatively, D is TRBD1 (6 bases). Trimming took 2 bases from V and 8 from J, leaving 8 bases between them. Germline V gives CDR1 GTSNPN, CDR2 SVGIG (reference sequence). The CDR3 is 11 residues long.

This clonotype has only one observation. The chain employs TRBV29-1 and TRBJ2-7; 8 bases are shared with TRBD1. Germline lookup yields CDR1 SQVTM and CDR2 ANQGSEA. Trimming at V came to 0 bases and at J to 1 base, leaving 2 bases not matched to a gene. This CDR3 is 14 amino acids long. This CDR3 reads CSVEDGTGSYEQYF. In nucleotides, the CDR3 is TGCAGCGTTGAAGACGGGACAGGATCCTACGAGCAGTACTTC.

The rearrangement joins TRBV6-1 to TRBJ1-2; 10 bases line up with TRBD1. Per the germline V gene, CDR1 is MNHNS and CDR2 is SASEGT. This CDR3 has 15 amino acids. J was trimmed by 8 bases and V by 1 base; bases with no gene match: 7. The CDR3 sequence is CASSEGDRGREGYTF. The DNA of the CDR3 is TGTGCCAGCAGTGAAGGAGACAGGGGGCGAGAGGGCTACACCTTC.

The chain has TRBV6-1 and TRBJ1-6; D is unclear. Trimming cost V 7 bases and J 4 bases, with 8 bases left between them. Germline V gene sequence: CDR1 MNHNS, CDR2 SASEGT. The CDR3 has 13 residues. The CDR3 protein is CASTAAYNSPLHF. CDR3 DNA: TGTGCCAGCACAGCGGCTTATAATTCACCCCTCCACTTT.

This clonotype was counted at least ten times. This chain uses TRBV12-3 or TRBV12-4 with TRBJ2-1; the D gene is possibly TRBD2 (7 bases). V lost 2 bases and J lost 9, with 11 bases in between. The CDR3 totals 13 residues. For the CDR3, the DNA is TGTGCCAGCAGTTTATTGGCGGGGGCTGAGCAGTTCTTC. The encoded protein is CASSLLAGAEQFF.

This chain links TRBV28 with TRBJ2-3, with 9 bases lining up with TRBD2. The CDR3 has 17 residues. Germline CDR1 is MDHEN and CDR2 is SYDVKM. Trimming removed 5 bases from V and 0 bases from J; junction bases left unmatched: 9. CDR3 nucleotide sequence: TGTGCCAGCAGTCGAGCGGGAGGTCGAACTAGCACAGATACGCAGTATTTT. Translation gives CASSRAGGRTSTDTQYF.

This clonotype was detected only a few times. The chain employs TRBV7-8 and TRBJ2-1, with 10 bases matching TRBD2. The CDR3 length is 17 residues. The germline CDR1 and CDR2 sequences are SGHVS and FQNEAQ. Losses at the gene ends were 1 base for V and 5 bases for J; bases not matched to a gene: 8. CDR3 nucleotide sequence: TGTGCCAGCAGCTTAGAGCCCGGGACTAGCGTCAACAATGAGCAGTTCTTC. Translated: CASSLEPGTSVNNEQFF.

This clonotype came up a few times. This rearrangement joins TRBV11-3 to TRBJ1-3, with D hard to call. The V gene lost 3 bases and the J gene lost 4 bases, with 19 bases spanning the gap. Germline values: CDR1 SGHNT, CDR2 YENEEA. This CDR3 is 17 amino acids long. CDR3 coding DNA: TGTGCCAGCAGCTTTAGTCCCGGGTCGATGGGAGGAAACACCATATATTTT. Protein product: CASSFSPGSMGGNTIYF.

This clonotype has a count of ten or more. The chain recombines TRBV6-1 with TRBJ1-1, with 8 bases aligning to TRBD1. Trimming at V came to 2 bases and at J to 0 bases, leaving 8 bases not matched to a gene. Germline V gene data show CDR1 as MNHNS and CDR2 as SASEGT. There are 17 residues in the CDR3. CDR3 sequence (DNA): TGTGCCAGCAGTGAATCCCTCGAACAGGGGGTGAACACTGAAGCTTTCTTT. Its translation is CASSESLEQGVNTEAFF.

This chain uses TRBV29-1 with TRBJ1-1; TRBD1 matches at 8 bases. This CDR3 contains 12 residues. Germline CDR1 and CDR2: SQVTM and ANQGSEA. V shed 4 bases, J shed 4 bases, and the junction held 2 bases outside the gene matches. The CDR3 is CSVVQGGTEAFF. CDR3 DNA: TGCAGCGTTGTACAGGGGGGCACTGAAGCTTTCTTT.

V gene TRBV7-3 combines with J gene TRBJ2-1; D may be TRBD2 (6 bases). The CDR3 spans 15 residues. Trimming stripped 1 base from V and 3 bases from J, with 10 bases between. Germline assignment: CDR1 SGHTA and CDR2 FQGTGA. The CDR3 sequence is CASSLNGGFYNEQFF. The CDR3 nucleotides read TGTGCCAGCAGCTTAAACGGGGGATTCTACAATGAGCAGTTCTTC.

The sample holds a few counts of this clonotype. V gene TRBV24-1 combines with J gene TRBJ2-1; D is undetermined. CDR3 size: 13 residues. Trimming removed 4 bases from V and 7 bases from J, with 10 bases in between. In germline, CDR1 is KGHDR, CDR2 SFDVKD. The CDR3 spells CATSEGMGNEQFF. As DNA, the CDR3 is TGTGCCACCAGTGAGGGGATGGGGAATGAGCAGTTCTTC.

This chain uses TRBV7-2 with TRBJ1-2; a weak D match, TRBD1 (5 bases). Germline V lookup: CDR1 SGHTA, CDR2 FQGNSA. Trimming took 5 bases from V and 4 from J, leaving 11 bases between them. CDR3 length equals 13 residues. The CDR3 DNA is TGTGCCAGCAGCCACGGGGGTAGCTATGGCTACACCTTC. Amino acids: CASSHGGSYGYTF. The entire variable domain, with the rest obtained from reference TRBV7-2 and TRBJ1-2, is as follows: GAGVSQSPSNKVTEKGKDVELRCDPISGHTALYWYRQSLGQGLEFLIYFQGNSAPDKSGLPSDRFSAERTGGSVSTLTIQRTQQEDSAVYLCASSHGGSYGYTFGSGTRLTVV.

J is TRBJ2-3 and V is TRBV19, with a weak D call TRBD2 (6 bases). Germline CDR1 is LNHDA and CDR2 is SQIVND (reference sequence). Trimming took off 3 bases at V and 2 bases at J, with 12 bases between the two ends. The CDR3 is 15 residues long. CDR3: CASSIAGRDTDTQYF. DNA of the CDR3: TGTGCCAGTAGTATCGCGGGACGTGACACAGATACGCAGTATTTT.

This clonotype was observed a few times. The chain couples TRBV7-9 to TRBJ1-2, with 7 positions matching TRBD1. The CDR3 is made up of 13 amino acids. In germline, CDR1 is SEHNR, CDR2 FQNEAQ (reference sequence). V gave up 5 bases and J gave up 7 bases; unmatched junction bases: 7. The CDR3 spells CASSTRDSGGYTF. Written as DNA, the CDR3 is TGTGCCAGCAGCACCAGGGACAGCGGTGGCTACACCTTC.

V is TRBV4-2 and J is TRBJ2-1, with D unresolved. The CDR3 spans 10 residues. CDR1 is LGHNA, CDR2 YNFKEQ, per germline. V shed 8 bases and J shed 9 bases, with 8 bases lying between them. The CDR3 is CASGFSEQFF. The CDR3 DNA reads TGTGCCAGCGGCTTCTCTGAGCAGTTCTTC.

Concerning this clonotype: An end of the junction differs from the germline gene, which may be a read error. The chain recombines TRBV11-2 with TRBJ2-1, with TRBD2 matching over 9 bases. This CDR3 is built from 18 residues. Germline loops: CDR1 SGHAT, CDR2 FQNNGV. In DNA form, the CDR3 reads TGCGCCAGCAGCCAAGCCCTGCTCGGCGGGGGGGCGTTAAATGAGCAGTTCTTC. It encodes CASSQALLGGGALNEQFF.

This clonotype has just a few counts. The gene calls are TRBV20-1 and TRBJ2-2; TRBD1 is a possible D gene (6 bases). This CDR3 comprises 16 residues. CDR1 is DFQATT, CDR2 SNEGSKA, per germline (reference sequence). The ends were cut back, 0 bases at V and 6 bases at J, with 17 bases in the middle. CDR3 nucleotides: TGCAGTGCTAGAGATCTCGGACAGCCACGAGCCGGGGAGCTGTTTTTT. Residues: CSARDLGQPRAGELFF.

The V call is TRBV12-3 or TRBV12-4, the J call TRBJ2-2, with unresolved D. There are 15 residues in the CDR3. Between the trimmed V and J ends, which lost 7 bases and 2 bases, there was a span of 14 bases. The chain's CDR3 is CASTQVGGNTGELFF. In DNA form, the CDR3 reads TGTGCCAGCACCCAAGTGGGTGGAAACACCGGGGAGCTGTTTTTT.

In this sample, this clonotype turned up many times. This chain links TRBV6-2 or TRBV6-3 with TRBJ2-1, with 11 bases fitting TRBD2. The CDR3 spans 16 residues. The junction had 8 bases not matched to a gene; V was cut back by 5 bases and J by 5 bases. The germline V gene encodes CDR1 MNHEY and CDR2 SVGEGT. CDR3 coding DNA: TGTGCCAGCAGTCCATGGACTAGCGGGTTGAACAATGAGCAGTTCTTC. It encodes CASSPWTSGLNNEQFF.

The CDR3 is CASSLGVPNTGELFF. The CDR3 DNA follows: TGTGCCAGCAGTTTAGGGGTTCCGAACACCGGGGAGCTGTTTTTT. This sequence joins TRBV12-3 or TRBV12-4 and TRBJ2-2, with D hard to call. The CDR3 covers 15 residues. The V and J ends lost 1 base and 0 bases respectively, with 6 bases between them.

This clonotype showed up many times. The chain recombines TRBV2 with TRBJ2-7; a weak D match, TRBD1 (5 bases). The CDR3 contains 14 residues. Looked up from germline, CDR1 is SNHLY and CDR2 is FYNNEI. Trimming cost V 1 base and J 2 bases, with 9 bases left between them. CDR3 in DNA: TGTGCCAGCAGTGAAGTAAGACAGACCTACGAGCAGTACTTC. Protein product: CASSEVRQTYEQYF.

This chain joins TRBV19 and TRBJ2-3; the D is unclear. This CDR3 contains 13 residues. CDR1 and CDR2 (germline): LNHDA, SQIVND (reference sequence). Trimming left V 6 bases short and J 0 bases short, with 7 bases between. The CDR3 here is CASSRISTDTQYF. The CDR3 DNA follows: TGTGCCAGTAGCAGGATAAGCACAGATACGCAGTATTTT. The variable domain in full, completed from reference TRBV19 and TRBJ2-3, reads DGGITQSPKYLFRKEGQNVTLSCEQNLNHDAMYWYRQDPGQGLRLIYYSQIVNDFQKGDIAEGYSVSREKKESFPLTVTSAQKNPTAFYLCASSRISTDTQYFGPGTRLTVL.

The chain employs TRBV5-5 and TRBJ2-2; no firm D call. CDR3 size: 13 residues. V was shortened by 5 bases and J by 5 bases, with 10 bases between the two germline ends. Germline V gene data show CDR1 as SGHKS and CDR2 as YYEKEE (reference sequence). The CDR3 loop is CASSQILTGELFF. CDR3 sequence (DNA): TGTGCCAGCAGTCAGATCCTTACCGGGGAGCTGTTTTTT.

In this sample, this clonotype turned up a few times. The chain combines TRBV5-5 with TRBJ1-6; 9 bases agree with TRBD1. The CDR3 spans 15 residues. The junction had 8 bases not matched to a gene; V was cut back by 6 bases and J by 7 bases. Per the germline V gene, CDR1 is SGHKS and CDR2 is YYEKEE (reference sequence). The CDR3: CASTPGQGHNSPLHF. The DNA of the CDR3 is TGTGCCAGCACCCCGGGACAGGGTCACAATTCACCCCTCCACTTT.

This clonotype was counted many times. V usage is TRBV28 and J usage is TRBJ2-7; possibly TRBD2 for D (5 bases). This CDR3 region has 14 residues. Trimming stripped 10 bases from V and 4 bases from J, with 20 bases between. Germline V lookup: CDR1 MDHEN, CDR2 SYDVKM. The CDR3 DNA reads as TGTGCCACCCACGCGGGCGGGCGCTTGTACGAGCAGTACTTC. Protein sequence: CATHAGGRLYEQYF.

V gene TRBV5-1 combines with J gene TRBJ1-6, with 9 bases lining up with TRBD1. Per germline, CDR1 SGHRS and CDR2 YFSETQ. The CDR3 totals 16 residues. Trimming removed 4 bases from V and 6 bases from J; junction bases left unmatched: 8. Written as DNA, the CDR3 is TGCGCCAGCAGCGGGGACAGGGACCCCCTTAATTCACCCCTCCACTTT. Translated: CASSGDRDPLNSPLHF.